The entry that follows covers one TCR beta chain sequence. These data come from a study of blood T cell repertoires in COVID-19. Generated by immunoSEQ multiplex PCR, the TCRdb table keeps only in-frame clones and is missing some. The sample carries 170,000 or so clones, more than 75% recorded once. Trimming at V came to 2 bases and at J to 1 base, leaving 4 bases not matched to a gene. Per germline, CDR1 GTSNPN and CDR2 SVGIG (reference sequence). There are 14 residues in the CDR3. This chain joins TRBV30 and TRBJ1-1; 7 nucleotides agree with TRBD1. This TCR was sampled from a woman in her 70s with COVID-19, enrolled during active disease. The sequencing sample was made of peripheral blood. The CDR3 bases are TGTGCCTGGAGTCAGGGGGTAGAGAACACTGAAGCTTTCTTT. This encodes CAWSQGVENTEAFF.